This T cell receptor beta chain was profiled in a study of chemoradiotherapy in HPV16-positive cancers. Turning to the study itself: A couple of HPV16-positive patients' cells yielded candidate HPV-specific clones and common motifs. Findings and limits, study-wide: The functional HPV-specific definition rests on just a couple of HPV16-positive patients. HPV-responsive T-cell expansion during chemoradiotherapy was linked to improved recurrence-free survival in HPV16-positive patients.

A note on this clone: Antigen unknown.

Repeated repertoire sampling spanned the course of chemoradiotherapy. Measured with immunoSEQ multiplex PCR; TCRdb has only the in-frame clones, and not every one. The table includes around 11,000 clones, more than 85% detected once. The origin of this receptor is a human donor with HPV-associated anogenital cancer. This sample comprised blood, obtained from a patient who underwent chemoradiotherapy.

The DNA of the CDR3 is TGTGCCAGTAGTATCCGCAGGGCCGACACTGAAGCTTTCTTT. Its protein product is CASSIRRADTEAFF. The gene calls are TRBV19 and TRBJ1-1; tentative D call: TRBD1 (5 bases). This CDR3 comprises 14 residues. The germline V and J ends were trimmed by 3 bases and 3 bases, with 11 bases remaining between them. CDR1 and CDR2 from the germline V gene are LNHDA and SQIVND (reference sequence).